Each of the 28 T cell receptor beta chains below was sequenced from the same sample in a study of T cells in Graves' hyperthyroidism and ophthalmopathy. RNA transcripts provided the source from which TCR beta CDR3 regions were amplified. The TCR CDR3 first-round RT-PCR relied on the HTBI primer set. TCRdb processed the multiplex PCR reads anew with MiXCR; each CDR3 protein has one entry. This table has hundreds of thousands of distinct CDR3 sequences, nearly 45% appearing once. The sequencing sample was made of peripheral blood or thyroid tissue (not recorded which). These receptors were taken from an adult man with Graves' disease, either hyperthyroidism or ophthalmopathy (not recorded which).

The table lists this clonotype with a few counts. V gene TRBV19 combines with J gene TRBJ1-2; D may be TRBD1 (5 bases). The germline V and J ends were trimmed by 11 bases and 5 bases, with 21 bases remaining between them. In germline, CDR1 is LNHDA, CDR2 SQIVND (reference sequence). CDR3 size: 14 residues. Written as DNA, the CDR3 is TGTGCCGCGGCACTGACCGGGACGGGGTATGGCTACACCTTC. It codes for CAAALTGTGYGYTF.

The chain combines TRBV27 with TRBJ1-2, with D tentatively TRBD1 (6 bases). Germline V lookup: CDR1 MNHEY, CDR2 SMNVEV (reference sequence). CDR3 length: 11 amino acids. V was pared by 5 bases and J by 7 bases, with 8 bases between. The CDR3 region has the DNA TGTGCCAGCAGTGGCAGGGGTGGCTACACCTTC. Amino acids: CASSGRGGYTF.

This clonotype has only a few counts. The CDR3 DNA is TGTGCCAACCAGGGGGGCAATCAGCCCCAGCATTTT. Protein: CANQGGNQPQHF. The V and J genes are TRBV6-5 and TRBJ1-5; 7 bases align to TRBD1. J gave up 2 bases and V 10 bases, and 2 bases lay outside the gene matches. The CDR3 length is 12 residues. CDR1 is MNHEY, CDR2 SVGAGI, per germline.

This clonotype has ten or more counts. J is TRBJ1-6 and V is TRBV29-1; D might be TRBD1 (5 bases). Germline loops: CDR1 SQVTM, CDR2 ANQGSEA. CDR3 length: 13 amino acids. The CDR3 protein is CSYKGQGDSPLHF. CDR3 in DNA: TGCAGTTATAAGGGGCAGGGCGATTCACCCCTCCACTTT.

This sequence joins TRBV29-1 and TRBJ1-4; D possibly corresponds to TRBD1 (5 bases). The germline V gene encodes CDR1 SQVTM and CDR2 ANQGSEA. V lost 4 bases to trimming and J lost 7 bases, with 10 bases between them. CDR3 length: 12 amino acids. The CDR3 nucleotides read TGCAGCGTTGGCAGGGTTCCTGAAAAACTGTTTTTT. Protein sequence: CSVGRVPEKLFF.

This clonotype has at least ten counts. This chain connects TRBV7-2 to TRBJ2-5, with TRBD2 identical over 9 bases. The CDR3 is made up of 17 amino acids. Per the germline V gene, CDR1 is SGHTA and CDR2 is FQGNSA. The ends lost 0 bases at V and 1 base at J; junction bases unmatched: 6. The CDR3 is CASSLAPSGTIQETQYF. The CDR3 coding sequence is TGTGCCAGCAGCTTAGCTCCTAGCGGGACCATCCAAGAGACCCAGTACTTC.

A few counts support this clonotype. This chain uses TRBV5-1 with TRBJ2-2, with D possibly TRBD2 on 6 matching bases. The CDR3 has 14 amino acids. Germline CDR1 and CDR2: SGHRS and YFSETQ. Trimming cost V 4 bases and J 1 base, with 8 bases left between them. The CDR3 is CASSGSGNTGELFF. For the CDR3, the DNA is TGCGCCAGCAGCGGTAGCGGGAACACCGGGGAGCTGTTTTTT. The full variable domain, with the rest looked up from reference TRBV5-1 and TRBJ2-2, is KAGVTQTPRYLIKTRGQQVTLSCSPISGHRSVSWYQQTPGQGLQFLFEYFSETQRNKGNFPGRFSGRQFSNSRSEMNVSTLELGDSALYLCASSGSGNTGELFFGEGSRLTVL.

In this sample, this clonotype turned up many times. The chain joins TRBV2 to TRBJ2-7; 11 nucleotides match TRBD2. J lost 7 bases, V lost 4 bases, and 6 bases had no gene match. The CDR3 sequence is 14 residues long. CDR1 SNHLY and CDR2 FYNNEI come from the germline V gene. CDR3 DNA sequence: TGTGCCAGCAGTGCGACTAGCGGGGTAGGGGAGCAGTACTTC. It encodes CASSATSGVGEQYF.

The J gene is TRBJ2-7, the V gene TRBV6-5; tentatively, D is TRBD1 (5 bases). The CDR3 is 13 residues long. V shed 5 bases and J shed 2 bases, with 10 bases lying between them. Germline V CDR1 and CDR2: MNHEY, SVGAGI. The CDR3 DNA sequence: TGTGCCAGCAGTCAAGGGGTTCCCTACGAGCAGTACTTC. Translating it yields CASSQGVPYEQYF.

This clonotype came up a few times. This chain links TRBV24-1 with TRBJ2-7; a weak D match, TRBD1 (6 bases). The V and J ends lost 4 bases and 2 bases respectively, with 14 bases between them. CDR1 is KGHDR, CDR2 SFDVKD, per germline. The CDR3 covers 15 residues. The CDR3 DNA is TGTGCCACCAGTGACTCCCAGGGGTTAACCTACGAGCAGTACTTC. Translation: CATSDSQGLTYEQYF.

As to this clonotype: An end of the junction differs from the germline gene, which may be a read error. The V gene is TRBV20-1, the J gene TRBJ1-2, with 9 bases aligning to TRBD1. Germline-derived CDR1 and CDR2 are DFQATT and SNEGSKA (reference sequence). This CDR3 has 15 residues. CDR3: CSAGDAGTGTYGYTF. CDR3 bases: TGCAGTGCTGGAGATGCCGGGACAGGGACCTATGGCTACACCTTC.

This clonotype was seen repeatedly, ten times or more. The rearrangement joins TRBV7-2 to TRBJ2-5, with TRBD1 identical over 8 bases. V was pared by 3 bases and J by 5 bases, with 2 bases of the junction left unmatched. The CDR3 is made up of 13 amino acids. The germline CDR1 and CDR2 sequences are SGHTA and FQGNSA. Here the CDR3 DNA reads TGTGCCAGCAGCTTTTCAGGGGGCGAGACCCAGTACTTC. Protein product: CASSFSGGETQYF.

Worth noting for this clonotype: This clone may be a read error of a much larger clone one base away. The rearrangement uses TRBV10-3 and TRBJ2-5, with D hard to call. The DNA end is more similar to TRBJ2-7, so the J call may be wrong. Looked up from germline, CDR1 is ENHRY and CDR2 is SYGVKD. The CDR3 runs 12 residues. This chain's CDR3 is CAIRGISYEQYF. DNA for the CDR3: TGTGCCATCAGGGGCATCTCCTACGAGCAGTACTTC.

In nucleotides, the CDR3 is TGCAGCCAAGTGATGGGACGACGGAACTATGGCTACACCTTC. It codes for CSQVMGRRNYGYTF. The genes are TRBV29-1 and TRBJ1-2, with TRBD1 as a possible D gene (5 bases). Germline V gene data show CDR1 as SQVTM and CDR2 as ANQGSEA. The CDR3 spans 14 residues. Trimming removed 8 bases from V and 2 bases from J, with 18 bases in between.

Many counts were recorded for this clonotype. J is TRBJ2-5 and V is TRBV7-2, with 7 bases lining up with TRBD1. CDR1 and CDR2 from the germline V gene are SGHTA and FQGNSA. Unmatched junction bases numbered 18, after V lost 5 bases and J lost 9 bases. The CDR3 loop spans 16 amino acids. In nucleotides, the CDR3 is TGTGCCAGCAGCCCAGACAGGGCGGGTTCGACGAAGGCCCAGTACTTC. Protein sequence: CASSPDRAGSTKAQYF.

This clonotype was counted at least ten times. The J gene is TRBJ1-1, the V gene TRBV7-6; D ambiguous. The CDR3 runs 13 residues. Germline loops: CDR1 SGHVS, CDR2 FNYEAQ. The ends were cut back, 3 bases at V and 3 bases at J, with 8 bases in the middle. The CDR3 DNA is TGTGCCAGCAGCTTTGGAGAGGACACTGAAGCTTTCTTT. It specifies CASSFGEDTEAFF.

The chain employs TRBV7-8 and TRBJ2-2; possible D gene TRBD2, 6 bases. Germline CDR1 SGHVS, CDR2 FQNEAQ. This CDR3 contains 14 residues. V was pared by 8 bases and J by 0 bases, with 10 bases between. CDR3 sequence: CASGGTPNTGELFF. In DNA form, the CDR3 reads TGTGCCAGCGGCGGGACTCCGAACACCGGGGAGCTGTTTTTT. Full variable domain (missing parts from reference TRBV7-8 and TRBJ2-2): GAGVSQSPRYKVAKRGQDVALRCDPISGHVSLFWYQQALGQGPEFLTYFQNEAQLDKSGLPSDRFFAERPEGSVSTLKIQRTQQEDSAVYLCASGGTPNTGELFFGEGSRLTVL.

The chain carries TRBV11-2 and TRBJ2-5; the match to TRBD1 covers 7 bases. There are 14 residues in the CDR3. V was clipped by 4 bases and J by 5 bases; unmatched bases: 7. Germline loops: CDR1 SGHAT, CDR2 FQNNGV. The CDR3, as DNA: TGTGCCAGCAGCTCGGTGGGGACAGAGGAGACCCAGTACTTC. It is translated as CASSSVGTEETQYF.

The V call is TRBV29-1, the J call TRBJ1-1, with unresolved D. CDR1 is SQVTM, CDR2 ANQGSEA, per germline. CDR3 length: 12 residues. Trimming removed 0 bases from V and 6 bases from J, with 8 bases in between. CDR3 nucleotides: TGCAGCGTTGAAGAAACGACGGCTGAAGCTTTCTTT. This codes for CSVEETTAEAFF.

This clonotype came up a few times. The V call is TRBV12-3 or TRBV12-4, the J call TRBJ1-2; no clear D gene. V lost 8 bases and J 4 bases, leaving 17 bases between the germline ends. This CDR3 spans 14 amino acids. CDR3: CASSPSRDGYGYTF. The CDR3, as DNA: TGTGCCAGCTCACCATCACGGGATGGCTATGGCTACACCTTC.

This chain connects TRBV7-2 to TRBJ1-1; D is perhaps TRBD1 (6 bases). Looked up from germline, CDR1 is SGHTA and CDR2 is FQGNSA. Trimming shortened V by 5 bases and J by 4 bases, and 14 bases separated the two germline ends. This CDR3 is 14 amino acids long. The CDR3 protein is CASSAQQGSTEAFF. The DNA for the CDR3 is TGTGCCAGCAGCGCTCAACAGGGATCCACTGAAGCTTTCTTT. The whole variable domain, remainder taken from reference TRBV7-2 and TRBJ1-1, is GAGVSQSPSNKVTEKGKDVELRCDPISGHTALYWYRQSLGQGLEFLIYFQGNSAPDKSGLPSDRFSAERTGGSVSTLTIQRTQQEDSAVYLCASSAQQGSTEAFFGQGTRLTVV.

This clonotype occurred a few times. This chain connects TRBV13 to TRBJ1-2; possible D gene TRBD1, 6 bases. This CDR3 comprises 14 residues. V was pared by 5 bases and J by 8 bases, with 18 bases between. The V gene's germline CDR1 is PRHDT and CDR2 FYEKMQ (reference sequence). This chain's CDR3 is CASSPRLDRIGYTF. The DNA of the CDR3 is TGTGCCAGCAGCCCCCGACTTGACAGGATCGGCTACACCTTC.

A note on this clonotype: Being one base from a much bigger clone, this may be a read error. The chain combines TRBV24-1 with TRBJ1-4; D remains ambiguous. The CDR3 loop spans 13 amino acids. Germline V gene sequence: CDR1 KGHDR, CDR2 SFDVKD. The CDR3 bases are TGTGCCACCTCCGATATAACTAATGAAAAACTGCTTTTT. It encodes CATSDITNEKLLF.

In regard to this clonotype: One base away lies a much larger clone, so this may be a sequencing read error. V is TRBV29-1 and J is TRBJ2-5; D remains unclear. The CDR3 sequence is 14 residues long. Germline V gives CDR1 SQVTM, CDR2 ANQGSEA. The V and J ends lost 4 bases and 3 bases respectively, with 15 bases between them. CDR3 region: CSVVPAGREETQYF. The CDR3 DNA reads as TGCAGCGTTGTGCCAGCCGGACGGGAAGAGACCCAGTACTTC.

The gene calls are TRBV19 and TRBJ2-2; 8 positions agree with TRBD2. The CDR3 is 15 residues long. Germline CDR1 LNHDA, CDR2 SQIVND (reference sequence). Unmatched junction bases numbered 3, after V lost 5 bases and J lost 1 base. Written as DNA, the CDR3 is TGTGCCAGTAGTCGGGGGGGCAGGAACACCGGGGAGCTGTTTTTT. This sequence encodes CASSRGGRNTGELFF.

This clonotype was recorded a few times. The CDR3 bases are TGCAGTGCTAGTATCCTAGCGAGCTACGAGCAGTACTTC. Residues: CSASILASYEQYF. The chain combines TRBV20-1 with TRBJ2-7, with a possible D match to TRBD2 (6 bases). V dropped 3 bases and J dropped 3 bases, with 12 bases sitting between them. Per germline, CDR1 DFQATT and CDR2 SNEGSKA (reference sequence). This CDR3 comprises 13 residues.

The CDR3 reads CSVDPGLNEQFF. DNA of the CDR3: TGCAGCGTTGATCCGGGGCTCAATGAGCAGTTCTTC. The J gene is TRBJ2-7, the V gene TRBV29-1, with D tentatively TRBD1 or TRBD2 (5 bases each). The end of the DNA fits TRBJ2-1 better, so the J call may be wrong. Germline V gene data show CDR1 as SQVTM and CDR2 as ANQGSEA. This CDR3 spans 12 amino acids.

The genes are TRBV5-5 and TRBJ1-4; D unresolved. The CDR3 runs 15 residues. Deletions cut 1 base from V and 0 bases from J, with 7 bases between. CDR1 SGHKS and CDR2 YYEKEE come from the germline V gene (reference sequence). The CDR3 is CASSLSETTNEKLFF. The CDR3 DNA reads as TGTGCCAGCAGCTTGTCGGAGACAACTAATGAAAAACTGTTTTTT.